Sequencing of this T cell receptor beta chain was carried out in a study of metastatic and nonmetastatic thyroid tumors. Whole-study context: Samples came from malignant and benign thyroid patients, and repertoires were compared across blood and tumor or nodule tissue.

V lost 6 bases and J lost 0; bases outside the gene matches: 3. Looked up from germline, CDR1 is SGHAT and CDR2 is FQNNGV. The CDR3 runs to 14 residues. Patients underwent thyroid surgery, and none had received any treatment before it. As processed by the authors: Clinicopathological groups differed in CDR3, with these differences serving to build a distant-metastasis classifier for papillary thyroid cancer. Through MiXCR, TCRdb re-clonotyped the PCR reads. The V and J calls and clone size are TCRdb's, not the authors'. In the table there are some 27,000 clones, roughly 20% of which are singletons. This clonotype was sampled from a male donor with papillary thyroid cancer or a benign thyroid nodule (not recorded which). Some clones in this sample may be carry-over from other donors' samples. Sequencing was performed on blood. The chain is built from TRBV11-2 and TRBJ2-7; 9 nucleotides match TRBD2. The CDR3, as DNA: TGTGCCAGCAGTTATAGCGGGAGCTCCTACGAGCAGTACTTC. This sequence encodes CASSYSGSSYEQYF. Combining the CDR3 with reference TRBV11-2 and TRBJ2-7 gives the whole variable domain EAGVAQSPRYKIIEKRQSVAFWCNPISGHATLYWYQQILGQGPKLLIQFQNNGVVDDSQLPKDRFSAERLKGVDSTLKIQPAKLEDSAVYLCASSYSGSSYEQYFGPGTRLTVT.